One and the same sample provided the 5 T cell receptor beta chains below, sequenced in a study of shared clonotypes between healthy human individuals. Sequencing used immunoSEQ multiplex PCR; TCRdb keeps in-frame clones, though not all of them. The repertoire holds roughly 890,000 clones, with 80% to 95% as singletons. Naive CD8 cells, CD45RO-negative and positively selected for CCR7, excluded terminally differentiated effector memory CD45RA+ cells. The sequenced material came from naive CD8+ T cells sorted from blood. The receptors derive from a young man in good health.

This sequence joins TRBV4-3 and TRBJ2-1, with 10 bases lining up with TRBD2. Germline lookup yields CDR1 LGHNA and CDR2 YSLEER. The CDR3 is 16 residues long. Unmatched junction bases numbered 8, after V lost 3 bases and J lost 6 bases. The CDR3 DNA reads TGCGCCAGCAGCCATCTAGCGGGAGACATTGGCAATGAGCAGTTCTTC. It encodes CASSHLAGDIGNEQFF.

The rearrangement joins TRBV25-1 to TRBJ1-4, with TRBD1 identical over 7 bases. The junction had 9 bases not matched to a gene; V was cut back by 6 bases and J by 8 bases. Germline V gene data show CDR1 as MGHDK and CDR2 as SYGVNS. The CDR3 sequence is 14 residues long. CDR3 bases: TGTGCCAGCAGAGGGGGCAGGGGGACCGAAAAACTGTTTTTT. Its protein is CASRGGRGTEKLFF.

A single count supports this clone. The chain uses TRBV10-1 and TRBJ1-1; possibly TRBD1 for D (5 bases). Germline CDR1 reads WNHNN; CDR2 reads SYGVQD (reference sequence). The CDR3 is 15 residues long. V was shortened by 1 base and J by 1 base, with 10 bases between the two germline ends. The CDR3 DNA sequence: TGCGCCAGCAGTGAGTTCTACGACAGGAACACTGAAGCTTTCTTT. This sequence encodes CASSEFYDRNTEAFF.

The chain carries TRBV9 and TRBJ2-3; 8 bases match TRBD2. There are 16 residues in the CDR3. Germline V CDR1 and CDR2: SGDLS, YYNGEE. Germline trimming cut 4 bases from V and 0 bases from J; bases unmatched to any gene: 7. CDR3 residues: CASSFQRGPSTDTQYF. DNA of the CDR3: TGTGCCAGCAGCTTCCAGCGGGGGCCTAGCACAGATACGCAGTATTTT. The whole variable domain, filled in from reference TRBV9 and TRBJ2-3, reads DSGVTQTPKHLITATGQRVTLRCSPRSGDLSVYWYQQSLDQGLQFLIQYYNGEERAKGNILERFSAQQFPDLHSELNLSSLELGDSALYFCASSFQRGPSTDTQYFGPGTRLTVL.

The gene calls are TRBV15 and TRBJ1-2, with D possibly matching TRBD1 (5 bases). CDR1 is LNHNV and CDR2 is YYDKDF in the germline V gene (reference sequence). CDR3 length equals 15 residues. V was shortened by 2 bases and J by 4 bases, with 14 bases between the two germline ends. Here the CDR3 reads CATSRRDVGIYGYTF. DNA for the CDR3: TGTGCCACCAGCAGACGGGACGTTGGGATCTATGGCTACACCTTC. Complete variable domain (other parts from reference TRBV15 and TRBJ1-2): DAMVIQNPRYQVTQFGKPVTLSCSQTLNHNVMYWYQQKSSQAPKLLFHYYDKDFNNEADTPDNFQSRRPNTSFCFLDIRSPGLGDTAMYLCATSRRDVGIYGYTFGSGTRLTVV.